These 32 T cell receptor beta chains were sequenced from one sample in a study of patients and donors after allogeneic stem cell transplantation. Each CDR3 protein is one row after TCRdb ran MiXCR on the RT-PCR reads. Of about a million distinct CDR3 sequences listed, more than 15% are singletons. What was sequenced was blood, either unsorted or a sorted T cell fraction (not recorded which). The receptor source for this set is a human donor who was either an allogeneic HSCT recipient or a stem cell or donor lymphocyte infusion donor (not recorded which). It is not recorded whose cells these are; they may come from a transplant donor.

The rearrangement uses TRBV12-3 or TRBV12-4 and TRBJ1-5, with a possible D match to TRBD1 (5 bases). The CDR3 covers 17 residues. Trimming took 5 bases from V and 0 from J, leaving 17 bases between them. CDR3 amino acids: CASSPPRGNYSNQPQHF. CDR3 nucleotides: TGTGCCAGCAGTCCCCCACGGGGGAATTATAGCAATCAGCCCCAGCATTTT.

A few counts support this clonotype. This chain connects TRBV5-1 to TRBJ2-6, with D possibly being TRBD1 (6 bases). The CDR3 covers 16 residues. The V end lost 4 bases, the J end lost 3 bases, and 14 bases lay between the germline ends. Germline V lookup: CDR1 SGHRS, CDR2 YFSETQ. The CDR3, as DNA: TGCGCCAGCAGCCCCTCGACAGGTGATGGGGCCAACGTCCTGACTTTC. Translation: CASSPSTGDGANVLTF.

The chain combines TRBV27 with TRBJ1-1; D ambiguous. This CDR3 has 14 residues. V lost 1 base and J 2 bases, leaving 8 bases between the germline ends. Per the germline V gene, CDR1 is MNHEY and CDR2 is SMNVEV (reference sequence). CDR3 residues: CASSLFPGNTEAFF. Written as DNA, the CDR3 is TGTGCCAGCAGTTTATTCCCGGGCAACACTGAAGCTTTCTTT.

This clonotype was picked up a small number of times. V and J are TRBV7-3 and TRBJ2-3; possibly TRBD2 for D (5 bases). Trimming shortened V by 4 bases and J by 2 bases, and 10 bases separated the two germline ends. CDR3 length: 14 residues. Germline values: CDR1 SGHTA, CDR2 FQGTGA. The CDR3: CASSSPGSTDTQYF. The CDR3 region has the DNA TGTGCCAGCAGCTCACCGGGGTCCACAGATACGCAGTATTTT. Variable domain in full (rest from reference TRBV7-3 and TRBJ2-3): GAGVSQTPSNKVTEKGKYVELRCDPISGHTALYWYRQSLGQGPEFLIYFQGTGAADDSGLPNDRFFAVRPEGSVSTLKIQRTERGDSAVYLCASSSPGSTDTQYFGPGTRLTVL.

This clonotype was found many times. The genes are TRBV4-1 and TRBJ1-5; no clear D gene. The V end lost 2 bases, the J end lost 6 bases, and 14 bases lay between the germline ends. The V gene's germline CDR1 is MGHRA and CDR2 YSYEKL. This CDR3 spans 15 amino acids. The CDR3 DNA sequence: TGCGCCAGCAGCCAAAGGGAATGGGAGCGTCAGCCCCAGCATTTT. This gives the protein CASSQREWERQPQHF.

This clonotype was recorded a few times. The chain has TRBV20-1 and TRBJ2-7; TRBD2 aligns across 8 bases. The CDR3 loop spans 10 amino acids. The trim removed 5 bases at V and 10 bases at J, leaving 4 bases unmatched. The germline gives CDR1 DFQATT, CDR2 SNEGSKA (reference sequence). CDR3 protein: CSAPLAGQYF. The CDR3 coding sequence is TGCAGTGCTCCTCTAGCGGGTCAGTACTTC.

Only a few counts were recorded for this clonotype. V is TRBV21-1 and J is TRBJ2-5. TRBV21-1 is tagged as a pseudogene. The CDR3 contains 16 residues. For the CDR3, the DNA is TGTGCCAGCAGCAAAGACATCTACAGAAACCAAGAGACCCAGTACTTC. This codes for CASSKDIYRNQETQYF.

This clonotype was seen at least ten times. J is TRBJ1-2 and V is TRBV12-3 or TRBV12-4, with D possibly being TRBD1 (6 bases). The CDR3 loop spans 15 amino acids. V was cut by 1 base and J by 4 bases, with 13 bases left in between. The CDR3 here is CASSLGGKGGYGYTF. DNA for the CDR3: TGTGCCAGCAGTTTAGGTGGGAAGGGGGGCTATGGCTACACCTTC.

This chain joins TRBV20-1 and TRBJ2-1, with a tentative D call TRBD2 (6 bases). CDR1 is DFQATT and CDR2 is SNEGSKA in the germline V gene (reference sequence). V lost 5 bases to trimming and J lost 3 bases, with 17 bases between them. The CDR3 totals 15 residues. DNA of the CDR3: TGCAGTGCTGGCAGACCGGGACTTAACTACAATGAGCAGTTCTTC. The encoded protein is CSAGRPGLNYNEQFF.

This clonotype was observed a handful of times. This chain connects TRBV28 to TRBJ1-1; D is possibly TRBD1 (6 bases). V was clipped by 7 bases and J by 6 bases, with 18 bases between them. Per the germline V gene, CDR1 is MDHEN and CDR2 is SYDVKM. CDR3 length: 14 amino acids. Here the CDR3 DNA reads TGTGCCAGCACCACGGGACATCGGGGACCTGAAGCTTTCTTT. Translating it yields CASTTGHRGPEAFF.

A few counts support this clonotype. Here the CDR3 DNA reads TGCAGCGTTCCTTCGACAGACTACGAGCAGTACTTC. Protein product: CSVPSTDYEQYF. The genes are TRBV29-1 and TRBJ2-7; tentative D call: TRBD1 (5 bases). Per germline, CDR1 SQVTM and CDR2 ANQGSEA. The CDR3 has 12 residues. With 5 bases removed from V and 3 bases from J, the gap between germline ends came to 11 bases.

This clonotype was counted a few times. The rearrangement links TRBV25-1 to TRBJ1-5; a weak D match, TRBD1 (6 bases). V was trimmed by 6 bases and J by 3 bases, leaving 15 bases between them. Germline V gives CDR1 MGHDK, CDR2 SYGVNS. This CDR3 comprises 15 residues. The CDR3 protein is CASRGGPGANQPQHF. The CDR3 region has the DNA TGTGCCAGCAGGGGGGGTCCAGGGGCCAATCAGCCCCAGCATTTT.

This clonotype was seen only a few times. This chain joins TRBV5-1 and TRBJ2-7; tentatively, D is TRBD1 (6 bases). With 5 bases removed from V and 2 bases from J, the gap between germline ends came to 17 bases. In germline, CDR1 is SGHRS, CDR2 YFSETQ. The CDR3 is 15 amino acids. In DNA form, the CDR3 reads TGCGCCAGCAGTTTAACGACAGGTCTCACCTACGAGCAGTACTTC. Translating it yields CASSLTTGLTYEQYF.

This clonotype was counted many times. The chain carries TRBV15 and TRBJ1-3; D might be TRBD1 (6 bases). Germline assignment: CDR1 LNHNV and CDR2 YYDKDF (reference sequence). The V end was cut by 3 bases, the J end by 11 bases, with 17 bases between. CDR3 length: 14 amino acids. The CDR3 region has the DNA TGTGCCACCAGCAGGAAAGGACAGTCCAATCCCATATATTTT. Translated, it gives CATSRKGQSNPIYF.

This clonotype was seen a few times. V usage is TRBV15 and J usage is TRBJ2-2; TRBD2 might be the D (5 bases). V was cut by 1 base and J by 6 bases, with 12 bases left in between. Germline CDR1 and CDR2: LNHNV and YYDKDF (reference sequence). This CDR3 is built from 15 residues. The CDR3 spells CATSRASGVAGELFF. In DNA form, the CDR3 reads TGTGCCACCAGCAGAGCATCCGGGGTCGCCGGGGAGCTGTTTTTT.

J is TRBJ2-1 and V is TRBV20-1; D gene ambiguous. CDR1 is DFQATT and CDR2 is SNEGSKA in the germline V gene (reference sequence). This CDR3 is 14 amino acids long. Trimming pared 1 base from V and 1 base from J, leaving 8 bases between. CDR3 sequence: CSARVPASYNEQFF. The DNA for the CDR3 is TGCAGTGCTAGAGTTCCAGCGTCCTACAATGAGCAGTTCTTC.

The sample holds a few counts of this clonotype. The chain uses TRBV7-2 and TRBJ2-1; maybe TRBD2 (6 bases). Germline lookup yields CDR1 SGHTA and CDR2 FQGNSA. The CDR3 runs 20 residues. V lost 0 bases and J lost 2, with 23 bases in between. DNA of the CDR3: TGTGCCAGCAGCTTAGCGCATCTTAACCTGCGCCGCGGGGCCTACAATGAGCAGTTCTTC. Its translation is CASSLAHLNLRRGAYNEQFF.

This rearrangement joins TRBV10-3 to TRBJ2-1, with 7 nucleotides matching TRBD1. CDR3 length equals 14 residues. Trimming took 6 bases from V and 5 from J; bases not matched to a gene: 7. In germline, CDR1 is ENHRY, CDR2 SYGVKD. The CDR3 DNA is TGTGCCATCAGCCTCAGGGACAGCAACAATGAGCAGTTCTTC. This gives the protein CAISLRDSNNEQFF.

This clonotype was counted a few times. The gene calls are TRBV7-2 and TRBJ2-7; 7 nucleotides match TRBD2. The V gene end was trimmed by 4 bases and the J gene end by 5 bases; junction bases not matched to a gene: 11. There are 15 residues in the CDR3. Germline lookup yields CDR1 SGHTA and CDR2 FQGNSA. The CDR3 sequence: CASSSPGLPLDEQYF. DNA of the CDR3: TGTGCCAGCAGCTCCCCGGGACTACCACTCGACGAGCAGTACTTC. Looking up the rest from reference TRBV7-2 and TRBJ2-7 gives the full variable domain: GAGVSQSPSNKVTEKGKDVELRCDPISGHTALYWYRQSLGQGLEFLIYFQGNSAPDKSGLPSDRFSAERTGGSVSTLTIQRTQQEDSAVYLCASSSPGLPLDEQYFGPGTRLTVT.

The chain employs TRBV5-1 and TRBJ2-1; the match to TRBD2 covers 8 bases. After removal of 4 bases from V and 5 bases from J, the junction contained 11 bases not matched to a gene. This CDR3 is built from 16 residues. Germline V gives CDR1 SGHRS, CDR2 YFSETQ. The CDR3 nucleotides read TGCGCCAGCAGCCGGGGGGGGCGGGAGGAACACAATGAGCAGTTCTTC. Protein product: CASSRGGREEHNEQFF.

This clonotype has more than one count but fewer than ten. This chain joins TRBV5-1 and TRBJ2-3; D might be TRBD2 (6 bases). Germline V gene lookup returns CDR1 SGHRS and CDR2 YFSETQ. This CDR3 spans 14 amino acids. V lost 4 bases and J 0 bases, leaving 9 bases between the germline ends. CDR3 coding DNA: TGCGCCAGCAGCCAAGGACTAAGCACAGATACGCAGTATTTT. Translated: CASSQGLSTDTQYF.

This clonotype was detected a few times. The chain couples TRBV7-3 to TRBJ1-1, with D maybe TRBD1 (5 bases). This CDR3 region has 14 residues. Trimming left V 5 bases short and J 3 bases short, with 13 bases between. Germline V CDR1 and CDR2: SGHTA, FQGTGA. The DNA of the CDR3 is TGTGCCAGCAGCCTCCAGGGCGGGCACACTGAAGCTTTCTTT. It specifies CASSLQGGHTEAFF.

The chain combines TRBV7-4 with TRBJ1-4, with 12 bases aligning to TRBD1. This CDR3 is built from 17 residues. The V segment lost 6 bases and the J segment 3 bases; nucleotides outside the gene matches: 8. Germline CDR1 SGHVT, CDR2 SQSDAQ. CDR3 sequence (DNA): TGTGCCAGCAGTTCGGGACAGGGGGCAACGGCTAATGAAAAACTGTTTTTT. It yields the protein CASSSGQGATANEKLFF.

This clonotype occurred a few times. The chain recombines TRBV5-5 with TRBJ2-5; tentative D call: TRBD2 (5 bases). CDR3 length equals 14 residues. Germline-derived CDR1 and CDR2 are SGHKS and YYEKEE (reference sequence). V was cut by 8 bases and J by 5 bases, with 19 bases left in between. The CDR3 region is CASSRTFLGETQYF. The CDR3 region has the DNA TGTGCCAGTAGCCGGACTTTCCTTGGGGAGACCCAGTACTTC.

This chain connects TRBV27 to TRBJ1-3; D unresolved. CDR1 and CDR2 (germline): MNHEY, SMNVEV (reference sequence). Trimming took 4 bases from V and 3 from J, leaving 7 bases between them. The CDR3 is 13 amino acids. CDR3 in amino acids: CASSSKGGNTIYF. CDR3 bases: TGTGCCAGCAGTTCGAAGGGTGGAAACACCATATATTTT.

This clonotype was seen a few times. The chain carries TRBV6-5 and TRBJ1-1, with TRBD1 matching over 7 bases. The CDR3 loop spans 15 amino acids. Germline CDR1 MNHEY, CDR2 SVGAGI. Unmatched junction bases numbered 4, after V lost 2 bases and J lost 1 base. The chain's CDR3 is CASSYKTGKNTEAFF. CDR3 DNA sequence: TGTGCCAGCAGTTACAAGACAGGGAAGAACACTGAAGCTTTCTTT.

This chain joins TRBV7-2 and TRBJ1-4; possible D gene TRBD1, 6 bases. The CDR3 covers 17 residues. CDR1 and CDR2 (germline): SGHTA, FQGNSA. The ends were cut back, 0 bases at V and 7 bases at J, with 18 bases in the middle. CDR3 amino acids: CASSLARHGGGGEKLFF. The CDR3 DNA reads TGTGCCAGCAGCTTAGCCCGTCACGGGGGCGGCGGTGAAAAACTGTTTTTT.

This clonotype showed up just a few times. The J gene is TRBJ2-7, the V gene TRBV9; perhaps TRBD2 as D (6 bases). Germline loops: CDR1 SGDLS, CDR2 YYNGEE. This CDR3 spans 15 amino acids. The germline V and J ends were trimmed by 5 bases and 0 bases, with 15 bases remaining between them. This CDR3 is CASSPRGGYSYEQYF. The DNA of the CDR3 is TGTGCCAGCAGTCCCCGGGGAGGATACTCCTACGAGCAGTACTTC.

This clonotype was detected only a few times. This rearrangement joins TRBV7-9 to TRBJ2-5; no clear D gene. Trimming removed 1 base at V and 3 bases at J, with 12 bases between. CDR1 and CDR2 from the germline V gene are SEHNR and FQNEAQ (reference sequence). CDR3 length: 15 residues. The CDR3 spells CASSLGSRAKETQYF. CDR3 nucleotide sequence: TGTGCCAGCAGCTTAGGGAGTAGGGCCAAAGAGACCCAGTACTTC.

Remarks on this clonotype: The conserved phenylalanine or tryptophan normally closing the CDR3 is absent here, so this likely arose from a read error. This CDR3 is CASSRLKDGYTI. The CDR3 DNA reads TGCGCCAGCAGCAGGTTAAAGGATGGCTACACCATC. The rearrangement uses TRBV5-1 and TRBJ1-2; unclear D gene. CDR1 SGHRS and CDR2 YFSETQ come from the germline V gene. This CDR3 region has 12 residues. Trimming took off 4 bases at V and 6 bases at J, with 10 bases between the two ends.

This clonotype was recorded many times. The chain carries TRBV5-5 and TRBJ2-1, with 8 bases matching TRBD2. Germline V gene sequence: CDR1 SGHKS, CDR2 YYEKEE (reference sequence). The CDR3 totals 15 residues. With 4 bases clipped from V and 4 bases from J, the junction kept 7 bases outside the gene matches. CDR3 sequence: CASSPIAGLYNEQFF. CDR3 bases: TGTGCCAGCAGCCCAATAGCGGGGCTATACAATGAGCAGTTCTTC.

This clonotype was seen a few times. The rearrangement links TRBV7-9 to TRBJ2-5; no reliable D call. With 4 bases removed from V and 2 bases from J, the gap between germline ends came to 8 bases. Germline-derived CDR1 and CDR2 are SEHNR and FQNEAQ (reference sequence). This CDR3 spans 13 amino acids. CDR3 bases: TGTGCCAGCAGCTCCCCGAATCAAGAGACCCAGTACTTC. This gives the protein CASSSPNQETQYF. Drawing the rest from reference TRBV7-9 and TRBJ2-5, the complete variable domain is DTGVSQNPRHKITKRGQNVTFRCDPISEHNRLYWYRQTLGQGPEFLTYFQNEAQLEKSRLLSDRFSAERPKGSFSTLEIQRTEQGDSAMYLCASSSPNQETQYFGPGTRLLVL.